One sample yielded the 15 T cell receptor beta chains listed below, sequenced in a study of T cell changes during pregnancy in multiple sclerosis. TCRdb's copy holds only in-frame clones and misses some; the assay was immunoSEQ multiplex PCR. The sample carries about 17,000 clones, nearly 90% recorded once. This material consisted of CD8+ T cells from peripheral blood mononuclear cells, taken after pregnancy. Source of these receptors: a female donor in good health, enrolled as a control in a pregnancy study.

This rearrangement joins TRBV29-1 to TRBJ2-3, with D possibly TRBD2 on 6 matching bases. Germline-derived CDR1 and CDR2 are SQVTM and ANQGSEA. V was pared by 0 bases and J by 6 bases, with 13 bases between. This CDR3 contains 14 residues. The CDR3 nucleotides read TGCAGCGTTGAAGACCGGGGCCGGGGGGATACGCAGTATTTT. As protein: CSVEDRGRGDTQYF.

The rearrangement joins TRBV19 to TRBJ1-6; D uncertain. Looked up from germline, CDR1 is LNHDA and CDR2 is SQIVND (reference sequence). This CDR3 has 15 amino acids. The ends were cut back, 1 base at V and 10 bases at J, with 14 bases in the middle. The CDR3, as DNA: TGTGCCAGTAGTATAGTGCGGGGTTTGAACTCACCCCTCCACTTT. Protein product: CASSIVRGLNSPLHF.

V usage is TRBV14 and J usage is TRBJ2-5; maybe TRBD2 (6 bases). In germline, CDR1 is SGHDN, CDR2 FVKESK. Trimming cost V 1 base and J 5 bases, with 20 bases left between them. The CDR3 has 17 amino acids. CDR3 loop: CASSQGARVWDWETQYF. DNA for the CDR3: TGTGCCAGCAGCCAAGGGGCGAGAGTTTGGGACTGGGAGACCCAGTACTTC.

This chain links TRBV7-6 with TRBJ2-7; D call uncertain. Trimming stripped 5 bases from V and 6 bases from J, with 14 bases between. The CDR3 runs to 13 residues. Germline V gives CDR1 SGHVS, CDR2 FNYEAQ. The CDR3 protein is CASSPPDTPEQYF. DNA for the CDR3: TGTGCCAGCAGCCCACCCGACACCCCCGAGCAGTACTTC.

This chain links TRBV7-8 with TRBJ1-5; the D gene is possibly TRBD1 (6 bases). Germline-derived CDR1 and CDR2 are SGHVS and FQNEAQ. The CDR3 extends over 13 amino acids. The CDR3, as DNA: TGTGAGGGGCCCCGGGACAAGAATCAGCCCCAGCATTTT. It is translated as CEGPRDKNQPQHF.

This chain uses TRBV9 with TRBJ2-1; 8 positions agree with TRBD2. CDR3 length equals 16 residues. With V trimmed by 4 bases and J by 0 bases, 6 bases remained unmatched. From germline, CDR1 is SGDLS and CDR2 YYNGEE. The CDR3 is CASSPRGASSYNEQFF. The DNA for the CDR3 is TGTGCCAGCAGCCCGCGGGGGGCGAGCTCCTACAATGAGCAGTTCTTC.

The V call is TRBV19, the J call TRBJ2-5; the D gene is possibly TRBD2 (6 bases). Germline loops: CDR1 LNHDA, CDR2 SQIVND (reference sequence). The V and J ends lost 4 bases and 4 bases respectively, with 13 bases between them. The CDR3 has 14 amino acids. As DNA, the CDR3 is TGTGCCAGTAGTAGGGCGGGACGGGGAGAGACCCAGTACTTC. This codes for CASSRAGRGETQYF.

In its sample, this clone was seen a few times. J is TRBJ2-7 and V is TRBV5-1; D is perhaps TRBD1 (5 bases). CDR1 and CDR2 (germline): SGHRS, YFSETQ. The CDR3 sequence is 15 residues long. Between the trimmed V and J ends, which lost 1 base and 5 bases, there was a span of 16 bases. In DNA form, the CDR3 reads TGCGCCAGCAGCTTGAGCCCAGGGAAGTCGAACGAGCAGTACTTC. Protein: CASSLSPGKSNEQYF.

The chain employs TRBV7-2 and TRBJ2-2, with a weak D call TRBD1 (5 bases). This CDR3 has 13 amino acids. Trimming took off 3 bases at V and 10 bases at J, with 12 bases between the two ends. CDR1 and CDR2 (germline): SGHTA, FQGNSA. This chain's CDR3 is CASSFQGAVELFF. The CDR3 bases are TGTGCCAGCAGCTTTCAAGGGGCTGTGGAGCTGTTTTTT.

By share, this clone counts as medium-sized. The V gene is TRBV9, the J gene TRBJ1-2; no definite D call. CDR3 length: 10 residues. V lost 7 bases, J lost 7 bases, and 8 bases lay in between. Germline V gene data show CDR1 as SGDLS and CDR2 as YYNGEE. The CDR3 region has the DNA TGTGCCAGCCCCCTCCCTGGCTACACCTTC. It codes for CASPLPGYTF.

This sequence joins TRBV27 and TRBJ2-7; 10 bases are a match to TRBD2. This CDR3 contains 17 residues. The ends lost 6 bases at V and 0 bases at J; junction bases unmatched: 11. Germline assignment: CDR1 MNHEY and CDR2 SMNVEV (reference sequence). This CDR3 reads CASSRQTGTSVSYEQYF. DNA of the CDR3: TGTGCCAGCAGCCGGCAAACAGGGACTAGCGTCTCCTACGAGCAGTACTTC.

This chain connects TRBV15 to TRBJ1-5; tentatively, D is TRBD1 (6 bases). Germline V CDR1 and CDR2: LNHNV, YYDKDF (reference sequence). The CDR3 has 14 amino acids. V was trimmed by 2 bases and J by 5 bases, leaving 10 bases between them. The CDR3 DNA reads as TGTGCCACCAGCAGATCGGACAGTGATCAGCCCCAGCATTTT. Translating it yields CATSRSDSDQPQHF. The variable domain in full, completed from reference TRBV15 and TRBJ1-5, reads DAMVIQNPRYQVTQFGKPVTLSCSQTLNHNVMYWYQQKSSQAPKLLFHYYDKDFNNEADTPDNFQSRRPNTSFCFLDIRSPGLGDTAMYLCATSRSDSDQPQHFGDGTRLSIL.

V gene TRBV28 combines with J gene TRBJ1-1; D possibly corresponds to TRBD1 (6 bases). The CDR3 loop spans 15 amino acids. Trimming shortened V by 2 bases and J by 10 bases, and 20 bases separated the two germline ends. Germline V gene sequence: CDR1 MDHEN, CDR2 SYDVKM. The CDR3 here is CASSLPFKQGRVAFF. The CDR3 region has the DNA TGTGCCAGCAGTTTACCTTTTAAACAGGGCAGAGTAGCTTTCTTT.

This chain uses TRBV28 with TRBJ2-1; D call uncertain. CDR3 length equals 15 residues. V was cut by 5 bases and J by 0 bases, with 11 bases left in between. Germline CDR1 reads MDHEN; CDR2 reads SYDVKM. The CDR3: CASSPRPSSYNEQFF. CDR3 in DNA: TGTGCCAGCAGTCCTAGACCGAGCTCCTACAATGAGCAGTTCTTC.

The chain joins TRBV14 to TRBJ2-2; D is perhaps TRBD2 (5 bases). Germline lookup yields CDR1 SGHDN and CDR2 FVKESK. The germline V and J ends were trimmed by 4 bases and 6 bases, with 9 bases remaining between them. The CDR3 sequence is 13 residues long. The DNA of the CDR3 is TGTGCCAGCAGCCTGGCGGGCTCCGGGGAGCTGTTTTTT. It encodes CASSLAGSGELFF.